This T cell receptor (beta chain) was identified during a study of blood T cells in healthy people across ages. A second roughly 6 to 12 cycle PCR used barcoded and J-beta primers. Using its own MiXCR run on the 5' RACE reads, TCRdb lists one record per CDR3 protein. The table lists around 800,000 distinct CDR3 sequences, 20% to 30% of them singletons. This clonotype showed up just a few times. The CDR3 totals 16 residues. V lost 5 bases and J 1 base, leaving 17 bases between the germline ends. Germline V gene data show CDR1 as SGHAT and CDR2 as FQNNGV. The sample was also reused in another study, on T cells of mothers and their children.

J is TRBJ2-5 and V is TRBV11-2; D remains unclear. The sample taken for sequencing was blood. The sequence was collected from a boy between 5 and 17 years old in good health. In DNA form, the CDR3 reads TGTGCCAGCAGCAACGACGCGGCAGCTTTCCAAGAGACCCAGTACTTC. It encodes CASSNDAAAFQETQYF.